This T cell receptor (beta chain) comes out of a study of T-cell reconstitution after alpha-beta-depleted transplantation in children. CDR3 length equals 12 residues. Germline CDR1 and CDR2: SEHNR and FQNEAQ (reference sequence). V lost 5 bases and J 4 bases, leaving 9 bases between the germline ends. Unique molecular identifiers were built into the TCRbeta library. TCRdb redid the calling of the PCR reads with MiXCR, one entry per CDR3 protein. Of fewer than 120,000 distinct CDR3 sequences in the sample, approximately 10% were seen once. This clonotype occurred many times. The sample was PBMCs from the stem cell graft donor, taken from the stem cell graft. The TCR comes from a human donor who donated a stem cell graft to a child with acute lymphoblastic leukemia. The rearrangement joins TRBV7-9 to TRBJ2-7, with D unclear. The chain's CDR3 is CASSPMGYEQYF. CDR3 DNA: TGTGCCAGCAGCCCCATGGGTTACGAGCAGTACTTC.